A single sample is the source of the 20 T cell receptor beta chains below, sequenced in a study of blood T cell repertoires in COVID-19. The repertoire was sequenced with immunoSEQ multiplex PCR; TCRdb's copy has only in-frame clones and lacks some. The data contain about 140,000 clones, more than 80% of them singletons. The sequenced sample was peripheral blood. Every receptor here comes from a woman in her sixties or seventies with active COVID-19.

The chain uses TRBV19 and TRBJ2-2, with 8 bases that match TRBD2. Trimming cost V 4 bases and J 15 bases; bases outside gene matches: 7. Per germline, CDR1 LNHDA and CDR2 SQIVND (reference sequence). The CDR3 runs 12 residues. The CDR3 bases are TGTGCCAGTAGTACCATAGCGGGAAGGGTGTTTTTT. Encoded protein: CASSTIAGRVFF.

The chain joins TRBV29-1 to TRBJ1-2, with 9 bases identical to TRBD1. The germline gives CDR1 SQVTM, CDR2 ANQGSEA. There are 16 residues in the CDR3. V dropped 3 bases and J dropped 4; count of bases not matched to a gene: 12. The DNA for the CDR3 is TGCAGCGTTGACCCCTCGGGGACAGGGATATTCTATGGCTACACCTTC. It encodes CSVDPSGTGIFYGYTF.

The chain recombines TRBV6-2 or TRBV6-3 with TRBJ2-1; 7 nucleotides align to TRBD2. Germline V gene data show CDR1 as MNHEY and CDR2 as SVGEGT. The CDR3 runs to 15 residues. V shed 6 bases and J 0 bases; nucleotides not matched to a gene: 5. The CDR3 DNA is TGTGCCAGCAGCAGGTGGGGGGGCTCCTACAATGAGCAGTTCTTC. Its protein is CASSRWGGSYNEQFF.

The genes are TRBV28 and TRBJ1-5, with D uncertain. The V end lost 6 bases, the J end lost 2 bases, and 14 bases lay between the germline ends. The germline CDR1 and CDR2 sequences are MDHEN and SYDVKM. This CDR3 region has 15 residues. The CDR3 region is CASSLPPGGNQPQHF. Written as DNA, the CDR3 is TGTGCCAGCAGCCTCCCCCCCGGTGGCAATCAGCCCCAGCATTTT.

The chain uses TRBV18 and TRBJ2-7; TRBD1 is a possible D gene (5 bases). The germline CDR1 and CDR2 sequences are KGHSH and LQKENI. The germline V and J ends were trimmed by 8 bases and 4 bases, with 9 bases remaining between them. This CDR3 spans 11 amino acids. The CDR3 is CASQGSYEQYF. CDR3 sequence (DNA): TGTGCCAGCCAGGGTTCTTACGAGCAGTACTTC.

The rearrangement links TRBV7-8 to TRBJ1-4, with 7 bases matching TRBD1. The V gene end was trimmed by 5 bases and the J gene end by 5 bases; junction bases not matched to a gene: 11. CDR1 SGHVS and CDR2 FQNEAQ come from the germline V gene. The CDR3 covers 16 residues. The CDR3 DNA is TGTGCCAGCAGCAGAACCCGGGGACAGCTGAATGAAAAACTGTTTTTT. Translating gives CASSRTRGQLNEKLFF.

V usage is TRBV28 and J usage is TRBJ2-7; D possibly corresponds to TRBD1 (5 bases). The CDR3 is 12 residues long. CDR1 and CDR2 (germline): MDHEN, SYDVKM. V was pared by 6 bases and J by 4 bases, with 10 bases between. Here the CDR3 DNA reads TGTGCCAGCAGCCCGTCAGGGTACGAGCAGTACTTC. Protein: CASSPSGYEQYF.

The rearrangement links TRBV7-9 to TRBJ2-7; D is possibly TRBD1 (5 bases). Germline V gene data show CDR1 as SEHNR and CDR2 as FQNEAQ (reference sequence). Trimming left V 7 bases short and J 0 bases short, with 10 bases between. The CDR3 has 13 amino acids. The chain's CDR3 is CASTPTASYEQYF. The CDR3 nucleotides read TGTGCCAGCACGCCGACAGCCTCCTACGAGCAGTACTTC.

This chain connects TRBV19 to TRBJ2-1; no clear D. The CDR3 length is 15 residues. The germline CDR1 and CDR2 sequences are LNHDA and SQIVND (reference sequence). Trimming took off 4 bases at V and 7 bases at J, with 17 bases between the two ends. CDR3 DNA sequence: TGTGCCAGTAGTAGAGGTCCGCCACCACTGAATGAGCAGTTCTTC. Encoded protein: CASSRGPPPLNEQFF.

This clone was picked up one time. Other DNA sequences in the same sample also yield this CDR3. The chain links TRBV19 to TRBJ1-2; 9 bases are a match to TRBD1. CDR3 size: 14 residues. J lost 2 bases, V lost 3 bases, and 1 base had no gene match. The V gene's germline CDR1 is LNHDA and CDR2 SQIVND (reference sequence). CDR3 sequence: CASSIGTGNYGYTF. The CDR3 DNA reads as TGTGCCAGTAGTATTGGGACAGGGAACTATGGCTACACCTTC.

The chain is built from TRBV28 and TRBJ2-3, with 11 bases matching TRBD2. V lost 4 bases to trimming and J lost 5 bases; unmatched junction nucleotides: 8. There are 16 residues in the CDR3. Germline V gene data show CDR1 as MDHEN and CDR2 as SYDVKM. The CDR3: CASSSNSGRALDTQYF. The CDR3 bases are TGTGCCAGCAGTTCCAATAGCGGGAGGGCCTTAGATACGCAGTATTTT.

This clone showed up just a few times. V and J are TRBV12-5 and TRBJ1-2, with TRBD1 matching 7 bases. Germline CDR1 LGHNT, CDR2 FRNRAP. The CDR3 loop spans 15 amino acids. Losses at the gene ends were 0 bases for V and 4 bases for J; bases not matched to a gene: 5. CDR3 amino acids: CASGLVPSGGYGYTF. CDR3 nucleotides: TGTGCTAGTGGTTTGGTTCCCTCAGGGGGCTATGGCTACACCTTC.

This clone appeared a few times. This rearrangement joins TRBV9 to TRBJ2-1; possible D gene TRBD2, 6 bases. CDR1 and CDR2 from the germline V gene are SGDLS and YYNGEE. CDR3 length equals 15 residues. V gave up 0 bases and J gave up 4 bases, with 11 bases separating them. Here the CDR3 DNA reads TGTGCCAGCAGCGTAGGGGAGGTAGGGTACAATGAGCAGTTCTTC. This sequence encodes CASSVGEVGYNEQFF.

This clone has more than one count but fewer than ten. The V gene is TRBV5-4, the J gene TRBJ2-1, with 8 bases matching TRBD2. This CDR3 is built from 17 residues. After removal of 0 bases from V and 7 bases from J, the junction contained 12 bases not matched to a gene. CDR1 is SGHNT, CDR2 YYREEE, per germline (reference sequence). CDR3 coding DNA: TGTGCCAGCAGCTTGGCCAGGATTAGCGGGGAGTGGAATGAGCAGTTCTTC. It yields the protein CASSLARISGEWNEQFF.

CDR3 in amino acids: CASSLAGGANEQFF. In DNA, the CDR3 is TGTGCCAGCAGCTTAGCGGGAGGAGCGAATGAGCAGTTCTTC. This rearrangement joins TRBV7-3 to TRBJ2-1, with 8 bases lining up with TRBD2. The V gene's germline CDR1 is SGHTA and CDR2 FQGTGA. V was clipped by 2 bases and J by 7 bases; unmatched bases: 4. This CDR3 comprises 14 residues.

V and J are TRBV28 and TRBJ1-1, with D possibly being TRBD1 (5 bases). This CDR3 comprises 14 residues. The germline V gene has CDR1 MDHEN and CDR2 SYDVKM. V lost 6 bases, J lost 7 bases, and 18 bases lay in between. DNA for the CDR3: TGTGCCAGCAGCCCCGGGTTAGGGGCCCGTGAAGCTTTCTTT. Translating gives CASSPGLGAREAFF. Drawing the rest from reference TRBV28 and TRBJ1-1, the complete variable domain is DVKVTQSSRYLVKRTGEKVFLECVQDMDHENMFWYRQDPGLGLRLIYFSYDVKMKEKGDIPEGYSVSREKKERFSLILESASTNQTSMYLCASSPGLGAREAFFGQGTRLTVV.

The CDR3 sequence is CASSYSSRGGNEQFF. The CDR3 region has the DNA TGTGCCAGCAGTTACTCGAGTAGAGGGGGCAATGAGCAGTTCTTC. The chain employs TRBV6-2 or TRBV6-3 and TRBJ2-1, with D possibly matching TRBD1 (6 bases). Trimming stripped 0 bases from V and 6 bases from J, with 12 bases between. CDR3 size: 15 residues. Germline-derived CDR1 and CDR2 are MNHEY and SVGEGT.

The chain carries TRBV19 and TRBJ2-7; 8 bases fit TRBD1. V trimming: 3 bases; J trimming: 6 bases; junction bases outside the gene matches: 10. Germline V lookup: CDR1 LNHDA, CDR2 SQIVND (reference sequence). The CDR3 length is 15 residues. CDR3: CASSIGQGLPTEQYF. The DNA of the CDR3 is TGTGCCAGTAGTATCGGACAGGGATTACCTACCGAGCAGTACTTC.

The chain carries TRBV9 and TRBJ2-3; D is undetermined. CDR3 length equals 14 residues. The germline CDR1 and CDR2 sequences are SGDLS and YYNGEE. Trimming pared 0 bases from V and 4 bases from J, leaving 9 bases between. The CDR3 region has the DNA TGTGCCAGCAGCGTAGGTGGTGCAGCAGATACGCAGTATTTT. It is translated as CASSVGGAADTQYF.

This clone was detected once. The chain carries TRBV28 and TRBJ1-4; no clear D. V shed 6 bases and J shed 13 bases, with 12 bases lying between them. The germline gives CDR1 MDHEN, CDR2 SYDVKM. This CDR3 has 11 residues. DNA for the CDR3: TGTGCCAGCAGCGTCTTAGGAGGACTGTTTTTT. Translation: CASSVLGGLFF. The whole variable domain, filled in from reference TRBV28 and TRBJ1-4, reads DVKVTQSSRYLVKRTGEKVFLECVQDMDHENMFWYRQDPGLGLRLIYFSYDVKMKEKGDIPEGYSVSREKKERFSLILESASTNQTSMYLCASSVLGGLFFGSGTQLSVL.